This T cell receptor (beta chain) was observed in a study of beta chain features in type 1 diabetes. This clone was observed a few times. The isolated RNA, all of it, was reverse transcribed, so expressed TCRB transcripts were what got sequenced. Sequencing used immunoSEQ multiplex PCR; TCRdb keeps in-frame clones, though not all of them. The sample records 680,000 or so clones, around 15% being singletons. V lost 1 base and J lost 3, with 10 bases in between. The CDR3 totals 13 residues. Germline CDR1 reads GTSNPN; CDR2 reads SVGIG (reference sequence). V gene TRBV30 combines with J gene TRBJ2-7, with a weak D call TRBD2 (6 bases). The material sequenced was naive CD4+ T cells from blood. The receptor's source is a man younger than 30 in good health. This chain's CDR3 is CAWSGLGFYEQYF. CDR3 coding DNA: TGTGCCTGGAGTGGACTAGGATTCTACGAGCAGTACTTC.